This TCR beta chain was profiled in a study of T cell repertoires in cytomegalovirus infection. Germline V gene lookup returns CDR1 SGHRS and CDR2 YFSETQ. This CDR3 contains 14 residues. Trimming took off 5 bases at V and 6 bases at J, with 15 bases between the two ends. TCRdb re-called the reads with MiXCR, one entry per CDR3 protein. The profile shows under 250,000 distinct CDR3 sequences, 12% of them singletons. Regarding this clonotype: With a much larger clone just one base away, this may be a read error.

V usage is TRBV5-1 and J usage is TRBJ2-1, with a possible D match to TRBD1 (5 bases). The receptor was derived from a human donor in good health (CMV status not recorded). Some clones in this sample may be carry-over from other donors' samples. Specimen: PBMCs. Here the CDR3 reads CASRDTGSSNEQFF. CDR3 nucleotides: TGCGCCAGCAGGGATACAGGAAGCTCCAATGAGCAGTTCTTC.